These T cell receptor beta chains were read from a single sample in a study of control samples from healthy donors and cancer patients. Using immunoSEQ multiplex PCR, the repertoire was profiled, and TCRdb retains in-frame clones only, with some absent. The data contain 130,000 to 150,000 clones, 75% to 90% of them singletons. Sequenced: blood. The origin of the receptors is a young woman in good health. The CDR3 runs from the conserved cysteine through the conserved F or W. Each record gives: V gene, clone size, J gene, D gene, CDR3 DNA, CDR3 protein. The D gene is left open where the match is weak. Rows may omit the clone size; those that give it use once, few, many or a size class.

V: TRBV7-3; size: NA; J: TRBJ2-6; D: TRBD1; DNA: TGTGCCAGCAGCTTAAGAGGCTTGGGACAGGGACCATCTGGGGCCAACGTCCTGACTTTC; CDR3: CASSLRGLGQGPSGANVLTF
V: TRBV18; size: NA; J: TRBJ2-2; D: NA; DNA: TGTGCCAGCTCACCATCAGAGATCGGGGAGCTGTTTTTT; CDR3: CASSPSEIGELFF
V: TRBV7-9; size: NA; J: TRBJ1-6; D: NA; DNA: TGTGCCAGCAGCTTAAGGACGGAAAATTCACCCCTCCACTTT; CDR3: CASSLRTENSPLHF
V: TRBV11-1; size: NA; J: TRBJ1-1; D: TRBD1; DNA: TGTGCCAGCAGCTTACAGGGACAGGTGAACACTGAAGCTTTCTTT; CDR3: CASSLQGQVNTEAFF
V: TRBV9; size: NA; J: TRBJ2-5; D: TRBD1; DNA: TGTGCCAGCAGCGTAGGAGCGGGGACAGGGGGTGAAGAGACCCAGTACTTC; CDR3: CASSVGAGTGGEETQYF
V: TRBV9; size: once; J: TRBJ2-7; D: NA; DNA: TGTGCCAGCAACCCCTGGGCGGGCCGAACACTCCCCGTTCTAGACTACGAGCAGTACTTC; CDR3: CASNPWAGRTLPVLDYEQYF
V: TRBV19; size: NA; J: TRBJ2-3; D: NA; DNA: TGTGCCAGTAGTATAAGAGTCCCAGATACGCAGTATTTT; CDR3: CASSIRVPDTQYF
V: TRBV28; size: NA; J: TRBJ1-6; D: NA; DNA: TGTGCCAGCAGTTTTTCAGGTCTCGGGATATCACCCCTCCACTTT; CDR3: CASSFSGLGISPLHF
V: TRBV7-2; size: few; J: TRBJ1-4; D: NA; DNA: TGTGCCAGCAGCCCCGACAGAAATAATGAAAAACTGTTTTTT; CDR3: CASSPDRNNEKLFF
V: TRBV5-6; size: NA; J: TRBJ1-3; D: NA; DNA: TGTGCCAGCAGCCCCACAGGGCCCTCTGGAAACACCATATATTTT; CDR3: CASSPTGPSGNTIYF
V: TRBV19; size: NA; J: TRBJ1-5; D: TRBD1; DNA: TGTGCCAGTAGTATGACAGGGCCGCCCCAGCATTTT; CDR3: CASSMTGPPQHF
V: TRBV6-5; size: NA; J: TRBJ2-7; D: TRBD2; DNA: TGTGCCAGCAGTTACCAACTAGCGCCAGTCTACGAGCAGTACTTC; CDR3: CASSYQLAPVYEQYF
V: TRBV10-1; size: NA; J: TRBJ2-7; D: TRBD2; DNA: TGCGCCAGCAGTCTTCTAGCGGGAGTGTACGAGCAGTACTTC; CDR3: CASSLLAGVYEQYF
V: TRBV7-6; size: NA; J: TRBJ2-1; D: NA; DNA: TGTGCCAGCAGCGAAGAAATACTGGGACAGCAGTTCTTC; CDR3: CASSEEILGQQFF
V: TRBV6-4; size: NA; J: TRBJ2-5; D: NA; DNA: TGTGCCAGCAGCGAATCCGACCTTGGAGGGTGTGGAGAGACCCAGTACTTC; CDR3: CASSESDLGGCGETQYF
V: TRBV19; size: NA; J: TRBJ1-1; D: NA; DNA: TGTGCCAGTAGTGCCTTGCCGCGGGCTGAAGTTTTCTTT; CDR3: CASSALPRAEVFF
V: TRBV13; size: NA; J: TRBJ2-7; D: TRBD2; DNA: TGTGCCAGCAGCCCCGGACTAGCGGACTCCTACGAGCAGTACTTC; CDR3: CASSPGLADSYEQYF
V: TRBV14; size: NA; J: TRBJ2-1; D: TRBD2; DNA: TGTGCCAGCAGCCAAGGGACTAGCGCCTATCAGCAGTTCTTC; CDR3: CASSQGTSAYQQFF
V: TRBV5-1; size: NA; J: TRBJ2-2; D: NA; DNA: TGCGCCAGCAGCCTACGAATGACAGGAGCGAACACCGGGGAGCTGTTTTTT; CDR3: CASSLRMTGANTGELFF
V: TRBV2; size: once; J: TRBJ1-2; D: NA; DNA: TGTGCCAGCAGTCGGGACGGTGATTCCTATGGCTACACCTTC; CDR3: CASSRDGDSYGYTF
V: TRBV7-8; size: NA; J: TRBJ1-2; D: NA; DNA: TGTGCCAGCAGCCCACAGCGATCCCGGCTCTATGGCTACACCTTC; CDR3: CASSPQRSRLYGYTF
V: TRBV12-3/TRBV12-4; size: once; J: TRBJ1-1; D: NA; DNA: TGTGCCAGCAGTTTAGGTGGTGAAGCTTTCTTT; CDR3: CASSLGGEAFF
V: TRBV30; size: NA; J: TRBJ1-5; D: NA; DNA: TGTGCCTGGAGTGGGGCAATCGGCAATCAGCCCCAGCATTTT; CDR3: CAWSGAIGNQPQHF
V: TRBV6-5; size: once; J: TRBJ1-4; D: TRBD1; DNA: TGTGCCAGCATTCCGGGACAGGGCCGGGAAAAACTGTTTTTT; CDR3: CASIPGQGREKLFF
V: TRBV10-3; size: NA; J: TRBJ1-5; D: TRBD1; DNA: TGTGCCATACAGGGGGAAAGCAATCAGCCCCAGCATTTT; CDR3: CAIQGESNQPQHF
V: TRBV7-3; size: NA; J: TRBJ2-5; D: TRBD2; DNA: TGTGCCAGCAGCTTAACTGCTAGCGGAGACGCGAGGGAGACCCAGTACTTC; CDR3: CASSLTASGDARETQYF
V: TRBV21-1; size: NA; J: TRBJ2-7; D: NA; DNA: TGTGCCAGCAGCTGCTTTGGGACTAGCGGCTACGAGCAGTACTTC; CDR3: CASSCFGTSGYEQYF